A single sample gave rise to the 16 T cell receptor beta chains below, sequenced in a study of CD8 T cells in ankylosing spondylitis. TCRdb independently ran MiXCR on the 5' RACE reads; one entry per CDR3 protein. The table lists fewer than 250,000 distinct CDR3 sequences, 30% to 40% of them singletons. The sequencing input was blood, either unsorted or a sorted T cell fraction (not recorded which). These receptors originate from a male donor with ankylosing spondylitis or in good health (not recorded which).

This chain connects TRBV20-1 to TRBJ2-7; D call uncertain. In germline, CDR1 is DFQATT, CDR2 SNEGSKA (reference sequence). Deletions cut 6 bases from V and 0 bases from J, with 12 bases between. CDR3 length: 13 residues. Here the CDR3 reads CSALSRSSYEQYF. CDR3 nucleotides: TGCAGTGCCCTATCCCGGAGCTCCTACGAGCAGTACTTC.

The rearrangement joins TRBV7-9 to TRBJ2-7; 8 bases line up with TRBD1. The CDR3 extends over 16 amino acids. Trimming removed 1 base from V and 4 bases from J; junction bases left unmatched: 9. In germline, CDR1 is SEHNR, CDR2 FQNEAQ (reference sequence). The CDR3 is CASSLGPTGQAYEQYF. The CDR3 DNA follows: TGTGCCAGCAGCTTAGGCCCGACGGGACAGGCGTACGAGCAGTACTTC.

In its sample, this clonotype was seen a few times. The rearrangement uses TRBV15 and TRBJ2-5, with D maybe TRBD1 (6 bases). With 5 bases removed from V and 3 bases from J, the gap between germline ends came to 7 bases. CDR1 and CDR2 from the germline V gene are LNHNV and YYDKDF (reference sequence). This CDR3 comprises 12 residues. DNA of the CDR3: TGTGCCACCAGCCGGACAGAAGAGACCCAGTACTTC. The encoded protein is CATSRTEETQYF.

The V gene is TRBV3-1, the J gene TRBJ2-7; D possibly uses TRBD1 or TRBD2 (5 bases each). Germline V gene lookup returns CDR1 LGHDT and CDR2 YNNKEL (reference sequence). This CDR3 is built from 15 residues. The germline V and J ends were trimmed by 4 bases and 4 bases, with 17 bases remaining between them. CDR3 nucleotides: TGTGCCAGCAGCCCCACCGGGACGGGTGGATACGAGCAGTACTTC. Its translation is CASSPTGTGGYEQYF.

A few counts support this clonotype. The V and J genes are TRBV27 and TRBJ1-2; D call uncertain. Germline CDR1 reads MNHEY; CDR2 reads SMNVEV (reference sequence). Trimming pared 5 bases from V and 3 bases from J, leaving 10 bases between. The CDR3 consists of 13 residues. The CDR3 DNA sequence: TGTGCCAGCAGTCACGGTGGGCACTATGGCTACACCTTC. Translation gives CASSHGGHYGYTF.

The chain recombines TRBV28 with TRBJ2-5; TRBD2 aligns across 9 bases. The CDR3 length is 16 residues. In germline, CDR1 is MDHEN, CDR2 SYDVKM. Trimming at V came to 10 bases and at J to 3 bases, leaving 15 bases not matched to a gene. The CDR3 nucleotides are TGTGCCACGAATCGGGCTAGCGGGATCCGGGAAGAGACCCAGTACTTC. Its protein product is CATNRASGIREETQYF. The whole variable domain, remainder taken from reference TRBV28 and TRBJ2-5, is DVKVTQSSRYLVKRTGEKVFLECVQDMDHENMFWYRQDPGLGLRLIYFSYDVKMKEKGDIPEGYSVSREKKERFSLILESASTNQTSMYLCATNRASGIREETQYFGPGTRLLVL.

There are a few counts of this clonotype. The chain joins TRBV20-1 to TRBJ1-5, with unresolved D. V was clipped by 1 base and J by 0 bases, with 10 bases between them. In germline, CDR1 is DFQATT, CDR2 SNEGSKA (reference sequence). The CDR3 consists of 15 residues. CDR3 DNA: TGCAGTGCTAGAGGGTTCGACTCTAGCAATCAGCCCCAGCATTTT. Translation: CSARGFDSSNQPQHF.

This chain joins TRBV20-1 and TRBJ1-1; TRBD1 is a possible D gene (6 bases). The CDR3 spans 14 residues. Germline CDR1 reads DFQATT; CDR2 reads SNEGSKA (reference sequence). Deletions cut 1 base from V and 1 base from J, with 10 bases between. This chain's CDR3 is CSARGWTANTEAFF. As DNA, the CDR3 is TGCAGTGCTAGAGGATGGACAGCGAACACTGAAGCTTTCTTT.

There are a few counts of this clonotype. J is TRBJ2-3 and V is TRBV3-1, with unresolved D. V lost 4 bases and J 6 bases, leaving 11 bases between the germline ends. From germline, CDR1 is LGHDT and CDR2 YNNKEL (reference sequence). The CDR3 spans 13 residues. CDR3 sequence reads: CASSPTARDTQYF. The CDR3 DNA follows: TGTGCCAGCAGCCCCACCGCGCGTGATACGCAGTATTTT.

The table lists this clonotype with a few counts. This sequence joins TRBV20-1 and TRBJ2-3, with a weak D call TRBD1 (6 bases). The CDR3 consists of 14 residues. Germline V lookup: CDR1 DFQATT, CDR2 SNEGSKA (reference sequence). CDR3 DNA: TGCAGCCCCAGGGGCGGATCTGTTCTGTATACGCAGTATTTT. It yields the protein CSPRGGSVLYTQYF.

The gene calls are TRBV13 and TRBJ2-2; D tentatively fits TRBD1 or TRBD2 (5 bases each). Trimming removed 1 base at V and 6 bases at J, with 9 bases between. The germline V gene encodes CDR1 PRHDT and CDR2 FYEKMQ (reference sequence). The CDR3 contains 14 residues. The DNA of the CDR3 is TGTGCCAGCAGCTTAGAGAGGGGCGCCGGGGAGCTGTTTTTT. This codes for CASSLERGAGELFF.

The rearrangement joins TRBV29-1 to TRBJ2-1, with D perhaps TRBD2 (6 bases). V gave up 4 bases and J gave up 5 bases, with 12 bases separating them. CDR3 length: 13 amino acids. Looked up from germline, CDR1 is SQVTM and CDR2 is ANQGSEA. The CDR3 coding sequence is TGCAGCGTTGGGATGGGACTTGACAATGAGCAGTTCTTC. Residues: CSVGMGLDNEQFF.

The chain carries TRBV18 and TRBJ2-7; 10 nucleotides line up with TRBD1. The CDR3 sequence is 14 residues long. Trimming removed 3 bases from V and 6 bases from J; junction bases left unmatched: 5. Germline assignment: CDR1 KGHSH and CDR2 LQKENI. CDR3 coding DNA: TGTGCCAGCTCACCGGGACAGGGGTTATTCGAGCAGTACTTC. This encodes CASSPGQGLFEQYF.

This chain uses TRBV12-3 or TRBV12-4 with TRBJ1-5; TRBD1 is a possible D gene (5 bases). V was pared by 6 bases and J by 3 bases, with 15 bases between. The CDR3 totals 15 residues. The CDR3 DNA reads as TGTGCCAGCAGAGACTCGGGACCCCTCAATCAGCCCCAGCATTTT. It specifies CASRDSGPLNQPQHF.

The V gene is TRBV20-1, the J gene TRBJ2-3; D remains ambiguous. The germline V gene encodes CDR1 DFQATT and CDR2 SNEGSKA (reference sequence). The CDR3 runs to 14 residues. Trimming removed 2 bases from V and 1 base from J, with 10 bases in between. CDR3 nucleotide sequence: TGCAGTGCTAGACCAACCCTCGGCACAGATACGCAGTATTTT. Protein sequence: CSARPTLGTDTQYF.

The table lists this clonotype with a few counts. The genes are TRBV27 and TRBJ2-1; TRBD1 matches 10 bases. The CDR3 covers 15 residues. From germline, CDR1 is MNHEY and CDR2 SMNVEV (reference sequence). J lost 10 bases, V lost 7 bases, and 13 bases had no gene match. The CDR3 coding sequence is TGTGCCAGCAAGGGCTGGGACAGGGGACATCGAGAGCAGTTCTTC. This encodes CASKGWDRGHREQFF.